These 21 T cell receptor beta chains came from one sample sequenced in a study of CD8 T cells in ankylosing spondylitis. TCRdb used MiXCR to reprocess the 5' RACE reads, holding one entry per CDR3 protein. The sample lists approximately 340,000 distinct CDR3 sequences, about 15% occurring once. Input material: blood, either unsorted or a sorted T cell fraction (not recorded which). Every receptor here comes from a male donor with ankylosing spondylitis or in good health (not recorded which).

This clonotype was seen repeatedly, ten times or more. The chain has TRBV5-6 and TRBJ2-1; no clear D gene. The CDR3 loop spans 16 amino acids. Germline CDR1 reads SGHDT; CDR2 reads YYEEEE. V lost 0 bases and J 1 base, leaving 11 bases between the germline ends. CDR3 amino acids: CASSLDVFSSYNEQFF. CDR3 in DNA: TGTGCCAGCAGCTTGGACGTCTTCAGTTCCTACAATGAGCAGTTCTTC.

As DNA, the CDR3 is TGCGCCAGCAGCTTGGCGGCCGACCTGAACACTGAAGCTTTCTTT. Encoded protein: CASSLAADLNTEAFF. The genes are TRBV5-1 and TRBJ1-1; D gene ambiguous. Trimming took 0 bases from V and 0 from J, leaving 9 bases between them. This CDR3 has 15 amino acids. CDR1 is SGHRS and CDR2 is YFSETQ in the germline V gene.

The V gene is TRBV5-4, the J gene TRBJ2-3; 10 positions match TRBD1. V lost 0 bases, J lost 4 bases, and 5 bases stayed unmatched. Germline CDR1 reads SGHNT; CDR2 reads YYREEE (reference sequence). The CDR3 is 16 amino acids. As DNA, the CDR3 is TGTGCCAGCAGCTTGGGACAGGGGGCCCTCCCAGATACGCAGTATTTT. Amino acids: CASSLGQGALPDTQYF.

This clonotype was picked up a small number of times. V and J are TRBV11-2 and TRBJ2-5; D not certain. The CDR3 is 16 residues long. V was clipped by 1 base and J by 2 bases, with 14 bases between them. The germline V gene has CDR1 SGHAT and CDR2 FQNNGV. In nucleotides, the CDR3 is TGTGCCAGCAGCTTAGGGTCGGGCCCCTCGCAAGAGACCCAGTACTTC. Its protein is CASSLGSGPSQETQYF.

The chain employs TRBV6-5 and TRBJ1-1; D is uncertain. The length of the CDR3 is 15 residues. Germline loops: CDR1 MNHEY, CDR2 SVGAGI. V was pared by 0 bases and J by 5 bases, with 13 bases between. The CDR3 spells CASSYSDNMGTEAFF. CDR3 DNA sequence: TGTGCCAGCAGTTACTCCGATAACATGGGGACTGAAGCTTTCTTT.

The V gene is TRBV3-1, the J gene TRBJ2-7, with D possibly matching TRBD1 (6 bases). Germline CDR1 and CDR2: LGHDT and YNNKEL (reference sequence). This CDR3 spans 14 amino acids. V was shortened by 3 bases and J by 7 bases, with 16 bases between the two germline ends. In nucleotides, the CDR3 is TGTGCCAGCAGCCACCAGGACAGAATGGGTGAGCAGTACTTC. Its translation is CASSHQDRMGEQYF.

This clonotype was seen only a few times. J is TRBJ2-1 and V is TRBV5-1, with TRBD2 identical over 13 bases. Germline V gives CDR1 SGHRS, CDR2 YFSETQ. The CDR3 has 16 residues. With 2 bases clipped from V and 8 bases from J, the junction kept 7 bases outside the gene matches. This CDR3 reads CASSLTSGGAIHEQFF. The DNA of the CDR3 is TGCGCCAGCAGCTTAACTAGCGGGGGGGCAATCCATGAGCAGTTCTTC.

The chain uses TRBV5-1 and TRBJ1-6, with a tentative D call TRBD1 (6 bases). The CDR3 is 15 residues long. The germline V gene has CDR1 SGHRS and CDR2 YFSETQ. V was trimmed by 0 bases and J by 7 bases, leaving 11 bases between them. The CDR3, as DNA: TGCGCCAGCAGCTTGGCCGGGGGGCAGAATTCACCCCTCCACTTT. Its protein product is CASSLAGGQNSPLHF. Full variable domain (outside the CDR3, taken from reference TRBV5-1 and TRBJ1-6): KAGVTQTPRYLIKTRGQQVTLSCSPISGHRSVSWYQQTPGQGLQFLFEYFSETQRNKGNFPGRFSGRQFSNSRSEMNVSTLELGDSALYLCASSLAGGQNSPLHFGNGTRLTVT.

The V and J genes are TRBV5-5 and TRBJ2-3; D might be TRBD2 (5 bases). The CDR3 is made up of 13 amino acids. V lost 10 bases, J lost 0 bases, and 12 bases lay in between. In germline, CDR1 is SGHKS, CDR2 YYEKEE (reference sequence). This CDR3 is CASGGLSTDTQYF. CDR3 sequence (DNA): TGTGCCTCAGGCGGGTTGAGCACAGATACGCAGTATTTT.

V and J are TRBV3-1 and TRBJ2-2, with 7 bases matching TRBD1. The V and J ends lost 6 bases and 7 bases, in that order; junction bases with no gene match: 14. The CDR3 length is 16 residues. From germline, CDR1 is LGHDT and CDR2 YNNKEL (reference sequence). The CDR3 spells CASSPIKGARNGELFF. CDR3 DNA: TGTGCCAGCAGTCCTATAAAGGGGGCGCGTAACGGGGAGCTGTTTTTT.

The table lists this clonotype with a few counts. The V and J genes are TRBV6-5 and TRBJ2-2; tentatively, D is TRBD2 (5 bases). V shed 0 bases and J shed 6 bases, with 8 bases lying between them. CDR3 length: 14 amino acids. Germline CDR1 is MNHEY and CDR2 is SVGAGI. The CDR3: CASSYSIGAGELFF. The CDR3 coding sequence is TGTGCCAGCAGTTACTCGATCGGGGCCGGGGAGCTGTTTTTT.

This chain connects TRBV7-2 to TRBJ2-6, with TRBD1 matching 7 bases. The CDR3 has 18 amino acids. Germline trimming cut 0 bases from V and 1 base from J; bases unmatched to any gene: 6. Germline CDR1 is SGHTA and CDR2 is FQGNSA. CDR3 coding DNA: TGTGCCAGCAGCTTAGCAGGGGGCTGGAGTTCTGGGGCCAACGTCCTGACTTTC. Encoded protein: CASSLAGGWSSGANVLTF. The entire variable domain, with the rest obtained from reference TRBV7-2 and TRBJ2-6, is as follows: GAGVSQSPSNKVTEKGKDVELRCDPISGHTALYWYRQSLGQGLEFLIYFQGNSAPDKSGLPSDRFSAERTGGSVSTLTIQRTQQEDSAVYLCASSLAGGWSSGANVLTFGAGSRLTVL.

The chain carries TRBV7-2 and TRBJ2-1; TRBD2 matches at 8 bases. The trim removed 6 bases at V and 6 bases at J, leaving 13 bases unmatched. CDR1 and CDR2 from the germline V gene are SGHTA and FQGNSA. This CDR3 comprises 16 residues. In nucleotides, the CDR3 is TGTGCCAGCAGAGGAACCGGGACTAGGAAAATCAATGAGCAGTTCTTC. The encoded protein is CASRGTGTRKINEQFF. The variable domain in full, completed from reference TRBV7-2 and TRBJ2-1, reads GAGVSQSPSNKVTEKGKDVELRCDPISGHTALYWYRQSLGQGLEFLIYFQGNSAPDKSGLPSDRFSAERTGGSVSTLTIQRTQQEDSAVYLCASRGTGTRKINEQFFGPGTRLTVL.

Here the CDR3 DNA reads TGTGCCAGCAGCTTAGCGGGATACACCTACGAGCAGTACTTC. Protein sequence: CASSLAGYTYEQYF. The chain is built from TRBV7-9 and TRBJ2-7; D ambiguous. The germline CDR1 and CDR2 sequences are SEHNR and FQNEAQ (reference sequence). V lost 0 bases and J 2 bases, leaving 8 bases between the germline ends. The CDR3 has 14 residues.

The sample holds many counts of this clonotype. Relative to the germline gene, one junction end is altered; a read error may explain this. The chain joins TRBV5-1 to TRBJ2-2, with 7 positions matching TRBD1. The CDR3 consists of 15 residues. From germline, CDR1 is SGHRS and CDR2 YFSETQ. The CDR3 spells CASSLRTGDTGELFF. The CDR3 nucleotides read TGTGCCAGCAGTTTAAGGACAGGAGACACCGGGGAGCTGTTTTTT.

This clonotype was detected only a few times. The chain carries TRBV27 and TRBJ1-1, with D hard to call. The CDR3 runs to 14 residues. Between the trimmed V and J ends, which lost 5 bases and 0 bases, there was a span of 10 bases. The germline gives CDR1 MNHEY, CDR2 SMNVEV (reference sequence). DNA for the CDR3: TGTGCCAGCAGTACCGGACGGATGAACACTGAAGCTTTCTTT. It codes for CASSTGRMNTEAFF.

This clonotype was seen many times. The chain couples TRBV29-1 to TRBJ2-7; TRBD1 agrees at 9 bases. The length of the CDR3 is 13 residues. The germline gives CDR1 SQVTM, CDR2 ANQGSEA. Trimming cost V 4 bases and J 2 bases; bases outside gene matches: 3. The CDR3 spells CSVATGGPYEQYF. The CDR3 DNA reads TGCAGCGTTGCGACAGGGGGTCCCTACGAGCAGTACTTC.

This clonotype has more than one count but fewer than ten. The chain links TRBV9 to TRBJ1-6; no clear D. The CDR3 consists of 17 residues. V dropped 0 bases and J dropped 0 bases, with 10 bases sitting between them. Germline V CDR1 and CDR2: SGDLS, YYNGEE. CDR3 sequence: CASSVDHGSSYNSPLHF. The CDR3 nucleotides read TGTGCCAGCAGCGTAGACCATGGGAGCTCCTATAATTCACCCCTCCACTTT.

This clonotype showed up just a few times. The V call is TRBV11-2, the J call TRBJ2-3; maybe TRBD2 (5 bases). CDR3 length: 17 residues. With 1 base removed from V and 1 base from J, the gap between germline ends came to 15 bases. Looked up from germline, CDR1 is SGHAT and CDR2 is FQNNGV. CDR3 DNA: TGTGCCAGCAGCTTAGGTCGAGGGTTAGTAGGCACAGATACGCAGTATTTT. Translated: CASSLGRGLVGTDTQYF.

The genes are TRBV3-1 and TRBJ1-2; unclear D gene. V was pared by 3 bases and J by 4 bases, with 15 bases between. Germline-derived CDR1 and CDR2 are LGHDT and YNNKEL (reference sequence). This CDR3 comprises 15 residues. CDR3 bases: TGTGCCAGCAGCCACCTAGCAGGACCTTCCTATGGCTACACCTTC. This gives the protein CASSHLAGPSYGYTF.

This clonotype was observed a handful of times. The chain combines TRBV4-1 with TRBJ2-5, with D maybe TRBD2 (5 bases). V was shortened by 1 base and J by 2 bases, with 11 bases between the two germline ends. Germline V gives CDR1 MGHRA, CDR2 YSYEKL. The CDR3 sequence is 15 residues long. CDR3 sequence reads: CASSQGRGIQETQYF. CDR3 in DNA: TGCGCCAGCAGCCAAGGGAGAGGGATTCAAGAGACCCAGTACTTC.